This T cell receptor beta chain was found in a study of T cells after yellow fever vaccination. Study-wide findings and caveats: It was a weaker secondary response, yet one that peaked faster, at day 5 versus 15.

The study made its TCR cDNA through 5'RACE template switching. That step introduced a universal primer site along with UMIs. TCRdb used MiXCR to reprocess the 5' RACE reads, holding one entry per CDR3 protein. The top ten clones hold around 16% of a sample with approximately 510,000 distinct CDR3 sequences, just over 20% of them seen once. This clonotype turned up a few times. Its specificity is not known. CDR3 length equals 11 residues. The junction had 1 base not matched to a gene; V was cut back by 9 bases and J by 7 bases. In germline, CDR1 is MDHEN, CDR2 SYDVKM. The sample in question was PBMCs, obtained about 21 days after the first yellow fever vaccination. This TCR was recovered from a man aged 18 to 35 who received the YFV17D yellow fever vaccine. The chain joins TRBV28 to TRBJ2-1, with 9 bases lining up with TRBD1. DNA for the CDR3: TGTGCCAGTGGGACAGGGAATGAGCAGTTCTTC. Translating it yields CASGTGNEQFF.